The 21 T cell receptor beta chains below were found in one sample sequenced in a study of vaccination and CD4 T cells after COVID-19 (dated 2022 in TCRdb). This specimen's treatment or condition label, per the study, means: approximately 10-day PBMC culture with coronavirus spike peptide pools or control peptides (ViraFEST assay). No antigen has been identified for these receptors. Library creation used PCR. Instrument used: Illumina iSeq 100. DNA from cultured CD4+ T cells was subjected to TCR sequencing with the Oncomine TCR Beta short-read assay at the Johns Hopkins FTIC core. TCRdb reworked the public reads: Q25 trimming with fastp, MiXCR clone assembly, productive beta chains retained. Here each entry gathers all rows of one CDR3 protein and keeps the most common genes and DNA. In this sample the table shows some 22,000 distinct CDR3 sequences, around two thirds of which occur a single time. Roughly 22% of the sample is taken by the ten largest.

The source material was CD4+ T cells from blood, cultured in vitro, sampled after SARS-CoV-2 vaccination. Every receptor here comes from a human donor who received a COVID-19 vaccine.

CDR3 amino acids: CATSDFGTGGGWGNQPQHF. CDR3 DNA sequence: TGTGCCACCAGTGATTTCGGGACAGGCGGCGGGTGGGGCAATCAGCCCCAGCATTTT. The rearrangement uses TRBV24-1 and TRBJ1-5, with 8 bases identical to TRBD1. CDR1 KGHDR and CDR2 SFDVKD come from the germline V gene. The CDR3 spans 19 residues. Trimming cost V 1 base and J 2 bases; bases outside gene matches: 12.

This chain joins TRBV25-1 and TRBJ1-4, with 11 bases identical to TRBD1. The length of the CDR3 is 15 residues. Trimming took 6 bases from V and 6 from J; bases not matched to a gene: 6. Germline V CDR1 and CDR2: MGHDK, SYGVNS. CDR3 sequence: CASRDRGLFDEKLFF. As DNA, the CDR3 is TGTGCCAGCAGGGACAGGGGGCTATTCGATGAAAAACTGTTTTTT.

Only a few counts were recorded for this clonotype. The CDR3 here is CASSQDGGGEWGYTF. The CDR3, as DNA: TGTGCCAGCAGCCAAGATGGAGGGGGCGAGTGGGGCTACACCTTC. This chain uses TRBV4-2 with TRBJ1-2; TRBD1 matches 7 bases. The CDR3 totals 15 residues. The germline gives CDR1 LGHNA, CDR2 YNFKEQ. The J segment lost 8 bases and the V segment lost 0 bases, leaving 9 bases of the junction unmatched.

This clonotype has just one count. The chain is built from TRBV7-8 and TRBJ2-7, with 10 bases that match TRBD2. The germline V gene has CDR1 SGHVS and CDR2 FQNEAQ. Germline trimming cut 2 bases from V and 5 bases from J; bases unmatched to any gene: 9. The CDR3 is 16 residues long. The CDR3 sequence: CASSLSGGAAGNEQYF. The CDR3 DNA reads TGTGCCAGCAGCTTAAGCGGGGGGGCCGCTGGGAACGAGCAGTACTTC.

V gene TRBV19 combines with J gene TRBJ1-1, with 7 bases identical to TRBD1. The trim removed 5 bases at V and 0 bases at J, leaving 6 bases unmatched. Germline assignment: CDR1 LNHDA and CDR2 SQIVND (reference sequence). This CDR3 has 15 residues. The CDR3 DNA sequence: TGTGCCAGTAGTGCGACAGGGACAATGAACACTGAAGCTTTCTTT. It specifies CASSATGTMNTEAFF.

This clonotype ranks as medium-sized. The chain joins TRBV7-2 to TRBJ1-2; tentative D call: TRBD1 (5 bases). This CDR3 has 14 amino acids. V gave up 4 bases and J gave up 5 bases, with 14 bases separating them. Germline CDR1 reads SGHTA; CDR2 reads FQGNSA. CDR3 sequence reads: CASSSPQGLYGYTF. The CDR3 coding sequence is TGTGCCAGCAGCTCCCCCCAGGGTCTATATGGCTACACCTTC. The entire variable domain, with the rest obtained from reference TRBV7-2 and TRBJ1-2, is as follows: GAGVSQSPSNKVTEKGKDVELRCDPISGHTALYWYRQSLGQGLEFLIYFQGNSAPDKSGLPSDRFSAERTGGSVSTLTIQRTQQEDSAVYLCASSSPQGLYGYTFGSGTRLTVV.

The chain couples TRBV7-9 to TRBJ2-5; TRBD2 matches at 10 bases. Germline loops: CDR1 SEHNR, CDR2 FQNEAQ (reference sequence). Trimming removed 5 bases from V and 5 bases from J; junction bases left unmatched: 5. The length of the CDR3 is 14 residues. CDR3 protein: CASSRTSGEETQYF. The CDR3 DNA sequence: TGTGCCAGCAGCCGAACTAGCGGGGAGGAGACCCAGTACTTC.

The V gene is TRBV20-1, the J gene TRBJ2-5, with a possible D match to TRBD2 (5 bases). This CDR3 spans 18 amino acids. Germline assignment: CDR1 DFQATT and CDR2 SNEGSKA (reference sequence). With 0 bases removed from V and 0 bases from J, the gap between germline ends came to 20 bases. CDR3 sequence reads: CSARDASFQRWDQETQYF. The CDR3 region has the DNA TGCAGTGCTAGAGATGCGTCGTTTCAGCGGTGGGACCAAGAGACCCAGTACTTC.

In this sample, this clonotype turned up a few times. The V gene is TRBV24-1, the J gene TRBJ2-2, with D perhaps TRBD1 (5 bases). Germline V CDR1 and CDR2: KGHDR, SFDVKD. CDR3 length: 16 amino acids. Trimming left V 1 base short and J 4 bases short, with 12 bases between. The CDR3 loop reads CATSDFAQGFTGELFF. CDR3 nucleotides: TGTGCCACCAGTGATTTTGCGCAGGGATTCACCGGGGAGCTGTTTTTT.

On this clonotype: One end of the junction does not line up with germline, which may come from a read error. V usage is TRBV19 and J usage is TRBJ1-2; D possibly corresponds to TRBD1 (5 bases). Germline V gene data show CDR1 as LNHDA and CDR2 as SQIVND (reference sequence). The CDR3 runs to 15 residues. This CDR3 is CASSTVGDGNCGYTF. In nucleotides, the CDR3 is TGTGCCAGTAGTACCGTCGGGGACGGCAACTGTGGCTACACCTTC.

The chain has TRBV28 and TRBJ2-3; 10 nucleotides match TRBD2. Trimming removed 10 bases from V and 3 bases from J; junction bases left unmatched: 10. The length of the CDR3 is 15 residues. Germline CDR1 is MDHEN and CDR2 is SYDVKM. The CDR3 loop reads CAISPAGGPTDTQYF. The CDR3 nucleotides are TGTGCCATATCCCCAGCGGGGGGGCCAACAGATACGCAGTATTTT. The full variable domain, completed using reference TRBV28 and TRBJ2-3, is DVKVTQSSRYLVKRTGEKVFLECVQDMDHENMFWYRQDPGLGLRLIYFSYDVKMKEKGDIPEGYSVSREKKERFSLILESASTNQTSMYLCAISPAGGPTDTQYFGPGTRLTVL.

The chain has TRBV30 and TRBJ1-1, with a weak D call TRBD1 (6 bases). V dropped 5 bases and J dropped 6 bases, with 13 bases sitting between them. Germline values: CDR1 GTSNPN, CDR2 SVGIG (reference sequence). The CDR3 contains 12 residues. CDR3 amino acids: CAWEGGVPEAFF. The CDR3 coding sequence is TGTGCCTGGGAAGGGGGGGTGCCTGAAGCTTTCTTT.

By share, this clonotype counts as medium-sized (0.01 to 0.1%). This chain uses TRBV10-3 with TRBJ1-6; possible D gene TRBD1, 6 bases. Trimming shortened V by 5 bases and J by 7 bases, and 9 bases separated the two germline ends. Germline values: CDR1 ENHRY, CDR2 SYGVKD. The CDR3 spans 13 residues. DNA of the CDR3: TGTGCCATCAGTATAGGACAGAATTCACCCCTCCACTTT. Encoded protein: CAISIGQNSPLHF.

V is TRBV6-1 and J is TRBJ2-1; possibly TRBD2 for D (5 bases). Trimming took 10 bases from V and 5 from J, leaving 15 bases between them. The germline gives CDR1 MNHNS, CDR2 SASEGT. The CDR3 has 13 residues. The CDR3 loop reads CATKRPGNNEQFF. DNA for the CDR3: TGTGCCACCAAACGGCCGGGGAACAATGAGCAGTTCTTC.

A few counts support this clonotype. This sequence joins TRBV6-1 and TRBJ2-5; 8 bases map to TRBD2. Per germline, CDR1 MNHNS and CDR2 SASEGT. Trimming at V came to 4 bases and at J to 5 bases, leaving 9 bases not matched to a gene. This CDR3 region has 15 residues. The CDR3 nucleotides are TGTGCCAGCAGTGGGACTAGCCTTTACGCGGAGACCCAGTACTTC. Protein product: CASSGTSLYAETQYF.

This chain uses TRBV6-5 with TRBJ1-6; 9 bases align to TRBD1. V lost 0 bases, J lost 10 bases, and 10 bases stayed unmatched. The CDR3 totals 17 residues. Germline V gene data show CDR1 as MNHEY and CDR2 as SVGAGI. The CDR3 region has the DNA TGTGCCAGCAGTTACTCGGGGGGCGGGACAGGGATGTCACCCCTCCACTTT. It specifies CASSYSGGGTGMSPLHF.

This clonotype came up a few times. The chain is built from TRBV6-1 and TRBJ1-5; D call uncertain. CDR3 length: 16 amino acids. Germline values: CDR1 MNHNS, CDR2 SASEGT. V lost 6 bases, J lost 1 base, and 16 bases lay in between. CDR3 bases: TGTGCCAGCAGACTTACGGGAGAGGACAGCAATCAGCCCCAGCATTTT. Translated, it gives CASRLTGEDSNQPQHF.

The rearrangement uses TRBV20-1 and TRBJ2-3; TRBD2 aligns across 11 bases. After removal of 0 bases from V and 2 bases from J, the junction contained 7 bases not matched to a gene. From germline, CDR1 is DFQATT and CDR2 SNEGSKA (reference sequence). The CDR3 sequence is 17 residues long. Here the CDR3 DNA reads TGCAGTGCTAGAGATCCGGCTAGCGGGGGGCACACAGATACGCAGTATTTT. This gives the protein CSARDPASGGHTDTQYF.

The gene calls are TRBV20-1 and TRBJ1-2; D might be TRBD1 (6 bases). The V and J ends lost 1 base and 4 bases respectively, with 16 bases between them. CDR1 is DFQATT, CDR2 SNEGSKA, per germline (reference sequence). The CDR3 spans 15 residues. CDR3 in amino acids: CSARAPGQGSYGYTF. The CDR3 nucleotides are TGCAGTGCTAGAGCTCCCGGGCAGGGGAGCTATGGCTACACCTTC.

The chain employs TRBV11-2 and TRBJ2-7; perhaps D is TRBD1 or TRBD2 (5 bases each). V lost 1 base, J lost 6 bases, and 7 bases lay in between. The CDR3 is 12 residues long. Per germline, CDR1 SGHAT and CDR2 FQNNGV. The CDR3 region has the DNA TGTGCCAGCAGCTTAGCAGGGACCGAGCAGTACTTC. Translation: CASSLAGTEQYF.

The sample holds a few counts of this clonotype. This chain connects TRBV27 to TRBJ2-3; 14 nucleotides agree with TRBD2. In germline, CDR1 is MNHEY, CDR2 SMNVEV (reference sequence). V lost 1 base, J lost 6 bases, and 9 bases stayed unmatched. CDR3 length: 18 residues. CDR3 nucleotide sequence: TGTGCCAGCAGTTTATTCAGGACTAGCGGGGGGTACTCGGATACGCAGTATTTT. It translates to CASSLFRTSGGYSDTQYF.